This T cell receptor beta chain was identified in a study of vaccination and CD4 T cells after COVID-19. The study, taken as a whole, reports: Spike mono-reactivity was found in 304 of the 307 vaccine-specific clones identified in convalescent patients. Median reactive clonotypes, those recognizing SARS-CoV-2, rose from 21 to 38, not significantly.

Cultured CD4+ T cells had their DNA profiled by the Oncomine TCR Beta short-read assay. TCRdb called the PCR reads again in MiXCR, with one record for every CDR3 protein. The data contain some 14,000 distinct CDR3 sequences, around 48% of them singletons. Stated treatment: roughly 10-day PBMC culture with coronavirus spike peptide pools or control peptides (ViraFEST assay). This clonotype appeared once. Its antigen is as yet unknown. This CDR3 contains 15 residues. Trimming took 0 bases from V and 6 from J; bases not matched to a gene: 6. The germline V gene encodes CDR1 ENHRY and CDR2 SYGVKD. The sequence was collected from a human donor who had recovered from COVID-19. Sequencing was done on a sample of CD4+ T cells from blood, cultured in vitro. V usage is TRBV10-3 and J usage is TRBJ1-2, with 8 bases identical to TRBD1. The CDR3 sequence is CAISESSGQGNGYTF. CDR3 sequence (DNA): TGTGCCATCAGTGAGTCTAGCGGACAGGGCAATGGCTACACCTTC.